This record looks at one T cell receptor (beta chain) sequence and its context. Its matching antigen is unknown. The V and J ends lost 2 bases and 5 bases, in that order; junction bases with no gene match: 7. Germline V gene lookup returns CDR1 SNHLY and CDR2 FYNNEI. This CDR3 contains 15 residues. The record originates from a study of T-cell reconstitution after alpha-beta-depleted transplantation in children. Study findings and constraints: Newly generated T cells supplied most T-cell counts and diversity one year post-transplant. Certain patients had high TCRbeta diversity at day 60, and it came from recipient T cells and thymic progenitors that survived.

The authors prepared the TCRbeta library with unique molecular identifiers. TCRdb used MiXCR to reprocess the PCR reads, holding one entry per CDR3 protein. This sample has about 250,000 distinct CDR3 sequences, with more than 20% found just once. The sequences come from PBMCs, mostly from graft donor cells, collected 360 days after TCRalphabeta/CD19-depleted stem cell transplant. The chain recombines TRBV2 with TRBJ2-7; 9 bases match TRBD2. This sequence was found in a female patient between 2 and 15 years old who had a stem cell transplant for congenital amegakaryocytic thrombocytopenia, so the T cells may come from the graft donor. The CDR3 DNA reads as TGTGCCAGCAGTGAAAGAGGGACTAGCTTCGACGAGCAGTACTTC. It is translated as CASSERGTSFDEQYF.